This T cell receptor (beta chain) was recorded in a study of post-analysis software for immune sequencing data. Study-level information: Relapsing-remitting, secondary progressive and progressive-relapsing courses of multiple sclerosis were included. The study, taken as a whole, reports: Included in a set of about five TRBV segments more frequent in patients than controls were TRBV5-6, TRBV5-1 and TRBV20-1. Multiple sclerosis patients had significantly lower normalized Chao1 diversity than controls.

Of note for this clonotype: Its specificity is not known.

The germline gives CDR1 MNHEY, CDR2 SVGAGI. Trimming at V came to 7 bases and at J to 9 bases, leaving 14 bases not matched to a gene. The CDR3 length is 15 residues. cDNA libraries of TCR beta carried unique molecular identifiers. T cells numbering about 0.85 to 11 million yielded cDNA molecules that totaled roughly 0.5 million. Each CDR3 protein gets one entry after TCRdb re-called the PCR reads with MiXCR. This sample has 250,000 to 300,000 distinct CDR3 sequences, with 35% to 45% found just once. The chain employs TRBV6-5 and TRBJ2-1; 8 bases agree with TRBD1. The sequence derives from a girl aged 5 to 17 with multiple sclerosis. Material: blood. CDR3 DNA sequence: TGTGCCAGCACCGAGGTGGGCAGGGGGCTGGGTGAGCAGTTCTTC. Translated, it gives CASTEVGRGLGEQFF.